This entry concerns a single T cell receptor (beta chain). This CDR3 is built from 16 residues. Germline V gene sequence: CDR1 SNHLY, CDR2 FYNNEI. V dropped 3 bases and J dropped 0 bases, with 13 bases sitting between them. This entry belongs to a study of blood T cell repertoires in COVID-19. About the research overall: Collection of acute and convalescent COVID-19 samples took place in the United States, Italy and Spain. PBMCs, B-cell-depleted T cells, or T cells were the source of the cDNA or gDNA that made up the material.

Authors' processing steps: Estimation of nucleated cell counts was performed using reference gene primer amplification. Clones were sequenced by immunoSEQ multiplex PCR, and TCRdb holds only the in-frame ones, with some missing. V and J calls plus clone size are reproduced from that table; the DNA served to infer D and trimming. The table includes some 140,000 clones, around 89% detected once. The receptor comes from a man aged 50-60 years with active or convalescent COVID-19. Material for sequencing was peripheral blood. The V gene is TRBV2, the J gene TRBJ2-3; a weak D match, TRBD2 (5 bases). This chain's CDR3 is CASSDGGGFSTDTQYF. CDR3 coding DNA: TGTGCCAGCAGTGACGGCGGCGGGTTCAGCACAGATACGCAGTATTTT.